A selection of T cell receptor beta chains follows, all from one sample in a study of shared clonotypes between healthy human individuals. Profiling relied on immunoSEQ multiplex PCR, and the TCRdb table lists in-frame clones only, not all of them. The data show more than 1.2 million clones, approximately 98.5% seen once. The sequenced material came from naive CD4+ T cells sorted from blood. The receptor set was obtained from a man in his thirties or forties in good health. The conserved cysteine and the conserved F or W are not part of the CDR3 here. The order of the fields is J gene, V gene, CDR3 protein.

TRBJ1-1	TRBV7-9	ASSTITGGRGTEAF
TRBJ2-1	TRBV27	VAGLNSGRSGGQF
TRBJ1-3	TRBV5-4	ASSLFGGQFTSGNTIY
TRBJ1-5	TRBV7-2	ASSLGTGAYQPQH
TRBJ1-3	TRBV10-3	AISESATRGNTIY
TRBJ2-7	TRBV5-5	ASSLNWLAEAYEQY
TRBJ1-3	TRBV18	ASSPGTDSGNTIY
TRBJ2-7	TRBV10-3	AISESPSYLSYEQY
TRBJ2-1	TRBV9	ASRGTGNNEQF
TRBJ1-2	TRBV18	ASSPQSGTAPYGYT
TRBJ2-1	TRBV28	ASRAPTAYNEQF
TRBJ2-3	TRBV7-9	ASSLHSTDTQY
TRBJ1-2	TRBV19	ASRPKGLTGRGYGYT
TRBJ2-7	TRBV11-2	ASSLRDIPWEQY
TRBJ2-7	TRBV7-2	ASSPWARTGGYEQY
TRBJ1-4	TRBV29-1	SVGPSNEKLF
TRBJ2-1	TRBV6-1	ASSQRGGYNEQF
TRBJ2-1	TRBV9	ASSVWRRSSYNEQF
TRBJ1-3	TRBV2	ASSPMGGSSGNTIY
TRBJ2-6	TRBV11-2	ASSSRGEGLSGANVLT
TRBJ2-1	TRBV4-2	ASSQGPPSSYNEQF
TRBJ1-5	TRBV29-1	SVERPDRLNQPQH
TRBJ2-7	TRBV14	ASGTAAHYEQY
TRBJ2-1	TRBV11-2	ASSRRLADYNEQF
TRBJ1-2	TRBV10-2	ASSDPREMGYT
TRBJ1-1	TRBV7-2	ASSLASQVMNTEAF
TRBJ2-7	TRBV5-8	ASSLGFAYEQY
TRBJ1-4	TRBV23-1	ASSHAAHEKLF
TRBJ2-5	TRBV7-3	ASSSSGGQGSQY
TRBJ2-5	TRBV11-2	ASSLKRWRKQETQY
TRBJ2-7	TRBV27	ASSFNFRYEQY
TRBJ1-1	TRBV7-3	ASSPSGNTEAF
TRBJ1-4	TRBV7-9	ASSSPGQVNEKLF
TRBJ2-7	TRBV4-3	ASSQGQSTYEQY
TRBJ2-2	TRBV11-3	ASRSGAGGAGELF
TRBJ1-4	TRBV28	ASSSGGEKLF
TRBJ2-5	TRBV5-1	ASFRDRGPQETQY
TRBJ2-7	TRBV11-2	ASSLTRYEQY
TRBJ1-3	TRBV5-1	ASSLGQTSGNTIY
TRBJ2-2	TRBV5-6	ASSLDVGDTGELF
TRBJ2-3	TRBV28	ASSLLPSTDTQY